This T cell receptor (beta chain) was observed in a study of T cells after yellow fever vaccination. UMIs were added to TCR cDNA along with a universal primer site when it was made by 5'RACE template switching. TCRdb recomputed calls from the 5' RACE reads with MiXCR, one row per CDR3 protein. The sample lists 350,000 or so distinct CDR3 sequences; around 8.1% were seen once. The material was PBMCs, obtained roughly 46 days after the first yellow fever vaccination. The clonotype comes from a man between 18 and 29 years old who received the YFV17D yellow fever vaccine.

As DNA, the CDR3 is TGTGCCAGCAGCTGGTCCGGGACTAGTTCCACCGGGGAGCTGTTTTTT. It translates to CASSWSGTSSTGELFF. The rearrangement links TRBV11-3 to TRBJ2-2; TRBD2 aligns across 8 bases. The CDR3 has 16 residues. The V segment lost 4 bases and the J segment 4 bases; nucleotides outside the gene matches: 8. Germline values: CDR1 SGHNT, CDR2 YENEEA.